This T cell receptor (beta chain) is from a study of preoperative IRX-2 immunotherapy in early breast cancer (dated by TCRdb to between 2018 and 2021). Ends trimmed: V by 3 bases, J by 4 bases; bases unmatched to a gene: 2. Including cysteine and phenylalanine, the CDR3 has 14 amino acids. Solely the CDR3 DNA is kept, with 42 bases framed from the first base. CDR1 is given as SSHAT and CDR2 as FNYEAQ, both from the germline V gene (reference sequence). Library method: the immunoSEQ multiplex PCR assay. TCRdb limited this immuneACCESS table to in-frame rearrangements with V and J called. A share of clones is missing; checked studies link under half to unresolved V genes, and the rest is unexplained. This sample gives roughly 99,000 clones in total; more than 80% of them show up just once. About 2.1% of the sample lies in the top ten. Explained via the paper, the treatment or condition label denotes: preoperative locoregional IRX-2 cytokine immunotherapy. The samples were obtained from a phase Ib study that tested preoperative, locoregional IRX-2 cytokine immunotherapy designed to prime immune responses. Before surgery, IRX-2 was given to the donors, who were patients with early-stage breast cancer.

With regard to this clone: What this receptor recognizes is not known. No clone much larger than this one lies a single base away; base qualities are absent.

The TCR originated in a human donor with breast cancer. This specimen was tumor tissue, taken after IRX-2 immunotherapy. The chain joins TRBV7-7 to TRBJ2-1, with TRBD2 matching 8 junction bases. The CDR3 protein is CASSFTSGYNEQFF. The nucleotide sequence is TGTGCCAGCAGCTTTACTAGCGGATACAATGAGCAGTTCTTC.